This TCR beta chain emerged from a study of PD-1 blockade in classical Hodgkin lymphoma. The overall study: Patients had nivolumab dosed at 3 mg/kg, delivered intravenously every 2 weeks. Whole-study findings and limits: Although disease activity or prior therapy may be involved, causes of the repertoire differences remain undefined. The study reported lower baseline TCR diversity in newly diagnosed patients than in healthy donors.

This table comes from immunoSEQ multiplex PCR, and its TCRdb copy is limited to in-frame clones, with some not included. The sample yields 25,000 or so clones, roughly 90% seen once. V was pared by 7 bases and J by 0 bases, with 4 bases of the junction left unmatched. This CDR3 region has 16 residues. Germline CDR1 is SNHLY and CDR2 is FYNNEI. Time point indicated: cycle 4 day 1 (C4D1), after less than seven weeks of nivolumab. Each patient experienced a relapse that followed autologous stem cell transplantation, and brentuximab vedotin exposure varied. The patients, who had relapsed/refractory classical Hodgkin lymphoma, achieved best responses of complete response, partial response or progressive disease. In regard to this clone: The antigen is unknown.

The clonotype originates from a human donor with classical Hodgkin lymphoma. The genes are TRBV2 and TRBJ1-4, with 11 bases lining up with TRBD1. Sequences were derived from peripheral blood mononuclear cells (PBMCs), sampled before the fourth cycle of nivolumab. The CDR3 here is CASTWDRGSTNEKLFF. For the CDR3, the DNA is TGTGCCAGCACTTGGGACAGGGGGTCAACTAATGAAAAACTGTTTTTT.